This T cell receptor (beta chain) was identified in a study of T cells in Graves' hyperthyroidism and ophthalmopathy. The V end was cut by 0 bases, the J end by 0 bases, with 8 bases between. This CDR3 comprises 16 residues. Germline CDR1 is SGHAT and CDR2 is FQDESV (reference sequence). The TCR beta CDR3 regions underwent amplification using RNA transcripts as the source. The HTBI primer set drove a first-round RT-PCR of the TCR CDR3. TCRdb itself ran the multiplex PCR reads through MiXCR, one entry per CDR3 protein. Of around 300,000 distinct CDR3 sequences listed, about an eighth were seen once; the top ten hold roughly 7.9%. Many counts were recorded for this clonotype.

The sequence came from a middle-aged woman with Graves' hyperthyroidism. The sequenced sample consisted of blood. The V call is TRBV11-1, the J call TRBJ2-2; no reliable D call. The CDR3 DNA sequence: TGTGCCAGCAGCTTAGCGCGGACGGCGAACACCGGGGAGCTGTTTTTT. This encodes CASSLARTANTGELFF.